This T cell receptor (beta chain) originates from a study of T cell repertoires in cytomegalovirus infection. The study's findings and limits: HLA-C-restricted CMV clonotypes gave the most frequent clonotype in two of eight donors.

This CDR3 has 16 residues. Germline V gene data show CDR1 as SGDLS and CDR2 as YYNGEE. After removal of 3 bases from V and 5 bases from J, the junction contained 7 bases not matched to a gene. TCRdb redid the calling of the reads with MiXCR, one entry per CDR3 protein. The profile shows 150,000 to 180,000 distinct CDR3 sequences, 20% to 25% of them singletons. This clonotype was detected once. Antigen: not known. Specimen: PBMCs. The chain carries TRBV9 and TRBJ2-3, with TRBD2 matching 12 bases. The receptor was derived from a human donor in good health (CMV status not recorded). Some clones in this sample may be carry-over from other donors' samples. CDR3 amino acids: CASSATLAGGVDTQYF. The CDR3 DNA reads TGTGCCAGCAGCGCCACACTAGCGGGAGGTGTAGATACGCAGTATTTT.